This T cell receptor (beta chain) was identified in a study of regulatory T cells in long-lasting Graves disease. This clonotype was detected a few times. Building the TCR beta libraries relied on iRepertoire HTBI primers, and CDR3 regions underwent Arm-PCR. TCRdb redid the calling of the multiplex PCR reads with MiXCR, one entry per CDR3 protein. The sample holds a few hundred thousand distinct CDR3 sequences; approximately 16% are singletons and the top ten take 25% to 30%. Described time point: newly diagnosed GD, antithyroid drugs for less than 3 months. RNA extracted from PBMCs served as the sequencing template. EDTA tubes held roughly 9 milliliters of peripheral blood from each patient. Trimming removed 1 base from V and 0 bases from J, with 14 bases in between. CDR1 and CDR2 from the germline V gene are LGHNA and YSLEER. There are 17 residues in the CDR3. The same sample was also studied in work on T cells in Graves' hyperthyroidism and ophthalmopathy. This second report adds: Using the HTBI primer set, a first-round RT-PCR was run on the TCR CDR3.

This specimen was peripheral blood mononuclear cells (PBMCs), taken at new diagnosis, from a patient treated with antithyroid drugs. The TCR comes from a man in his forties with Graves disease. The V gene is TRBV4-3, the J gene TRBJ2-3; D ambiguous. The CDR3: CASSQADRRVSTDTQYF. The CDR3 coding sequence is TGCGCCAGCAGCCAAGCGGACCGAAGGGTGAGCACAGATACGCAGTATTTT.